A single sample gave rise to the 32 T cell receptor beta chains below, sequenced in a study of cytomegalovirus exposure and HLA in healthy donors. The protocol was immunoSEQ multiplex PCR, while the TCRdb copy is restricted to in-frame clones and leaves out a portion. The sample has roughly 300,000 clones; about nine tenths are singletons. The sample consisted of PBMCs. The receptor source for this set is a woman under 30 in good health and CMV-seronegative.

This clone was seen only a few times. V gene TRBV6-5 combines with J gene TRBJ2-3; D is possibly TRBD1 (6 bases). CDR3 length equals 13 residues. The germline gives CDR1 MNHEY, CDR2 SVGAGI. V was shortened by 10 bases and J by 1 base, with 12 bases between the two germline ends. The DNA for the CDR3 is TGTGCCACTACACAGGGCGGCACAGATACGCAGTATTTT. It encodes CATTQGGTDTQYF.

V is TRBV7-7 and J is TRBJ1-5; no firm D call. Trimming stripped 5 bases from V and 6 bases from J, with 11 bases between. This CDR3 has 13 amino acids. The germline gives CDR1 SSHAT, CDR2 FNYEAQ (reference sequence). The CDR3 sequence: CASSPGEGQPQHF. For the CDR3, the DNA is TGTGCCAGCAGCCCCGGCGAGGGTCAGCCCCAGCATTTT. The full variable domain, its missing parts supplied by reference TRBV7-7 and TRBJ1-5, is GAGVSQSPRYKVTKRGQDVTLRCDPISSHATLYWYQQALGQGPEFLTYFNYEAQPDKSGLPSDRFSAERPEGSISTLTIQRTEQRDSAMYRCASSPGEGQPQHFGDGTRLSIL.

In nucleotides, the CDR3 is TGCGCCAGCAGCCAAGACCAGACAGGGACTTCCTACGAGCAGTACTTC. Protein product: CASSQDQTGTSYEQYF. This sequence joins TRBV4-3 and TRBJ2-7, with D perhaps matching TRBD1 (7 bases). The CDR3 totals 16 residues. V was trimmed by 0 bases and J by 1 base, leaving 13 bases between them. CDR1 and CDR2 from the germline V gene are LGHNA and YSLEER.

J is TRBJ2-3 and V is TRBV6-5, with no clear D. The germline CDR1 and CDR2 sequences are MNHEY and SVGAGI. The V and J ends lost 1 base and 2 bases respectively, with 7 bases between them. CDR3 length: 14 amino acids. CDR3 coding DNA: TGTGCCAGCAGTTACTTGCCTAACACAGATACGCAGTATTTT. Amino acids: CASSYLPNTDTQYF.

This clone was observed once. This chain connects TRBV6-5 to TRBJ2-3; no clear D gene. Germline lookup yields CDR1 MNHEY and CDR2 SVGAGI. Between the trimmed V and J ends, which lost 4 bases and 2 bases, there was a span of 13 bases. The length of the CDR3 is 15 residues. This chain's CDR3 is CASSSNSRYTDTQYF. The CDR3 coding sequence is TGTGCCAGCAGTTCCAACTCGCGGTACACAGATACGCAGTATTTT.

This chain uses TRBV6-5 with TRBJ2-2, with 7 nucleotides matching TRBD2. Looked up from germline, CDR1 is MNHEY and CDR2 is SVGAGI. The CDR3 runs 16 residues. Trimming cost V 4 bases and J 7 bases; bases outside gene matches: 12. CDR3: CASSFGGGLANGELFF. The CDR3 DNA follows: TGTGCCAGCAGTTTTGGGGGAGGGCTAGCGAACGGGGAGCTGTTTTTT.

This chain links TRBV5-1 with TRBJ1-2; D unresolved. The CDR3 sequence is 14 residues long. V shed 1 base and J shed 6 bases, with 13 bases lying between them. The germline CDR1 and CDR2 sequences are SGHRS and YFSETQ. The CDR3 loop is CASSLTSGNDGYTF. CDR3 sequence (DNA): TGCGCCAGCAGCTTGACTTCGGGGAATGATGGCTACACCTTC. Using reference TRBV5-1 and TRBJ1-2 for the parts outside the CDR3, the full variable domain is KAGVTQTPRYLIKTRGQQVTLSCSPISGHRSVSWYQQTPGQGLQFLFEYFSETQRNKGNFPGRFSGRQFSNSRSEMNVSTLELGDSALYLCASSLTSGNDGYTFGSGTRLTVV.

CDR3 sequence: CATWAGNYGYTF. The CDR3 DNA reads as TGTGCCACGTGGGCGGGGAACTATGGCTACACCTTC. The chain couples TRBV27 to TRBJ1-2; D not resolved. This CDR3 is built from 12 residues. Germline V lookup: CDR1 MNHEY, CDR2 SMNVEV (reference sequence). With 10 bases removed from V and 2 bases from J, the gap between germline ends came to 11 bases.

CDR3 protein: CASSLIGTSSYEQYF. CDR3 sequence (DNA): TGTGCCAGCAGTTTGATCGGGACTAGCTCCTACGAGCAGTACTTC. V is TRBV6-1 and J is TRBJ2-7, with 8 bases aligning to TRBD2. This CDR3 has 15 amino acids. Germline V gives CDR1 MNHNS, CDR2 SASEGT. V lost 5 bases to trimming and J lost 0 bases; unmatched junction nucleotides: 6.

Of note for this clone: Other DNA sequences in the same sample also yield this CDR3. The J gene is TRBJ1-5, the V gene TRBV28; D is perhaps TRBD1 (6 bases). The CDR3 is 12 amino acids. V was cut by 4 bases and J by 5 bases, with 6 bases left in between. CDR1 and CDR2 (germline): MDHEN, SYDVKM. DNA for the CDR3: TGTGCCAGCAGTTCAGGGGATCAGCCCCAGCATTTT. Translated: CASSSGDQPQHF.

The rearrangement links TRBV15 to TRBJ1-1; the D gene is possibly TRBD1 (5 bases). Trimming left V 0 bases short and J 7 bases short, with 27 bases between. This CDR3 is 19 amino acids long. The germline V gene has CDR1 LNHNV and CDR2 YYDKDF (reference sequence). In DNA form, the CDR3 reads TGTGCCACCAGCAGAGAGGAGGGCCGGGGGGTCGCAGCTTTGGTTGAAGCTTTCTTT. Translation: CATSREEGRGVAALVEAFF.

CDR3 in amino acids: CASSRDSNYEQYF. In nucleotides, the CDR3 is TGTGCCAGTAGTAGGGACAGTAACTACGAGCAGTACTTC. The chain combines TRBV19 with TRBJ2-7; 7 positions match TRBD1. CDR3 length: 13 residues. Per germline, CDR1 LNHDA and CDR2 SQIVND (reference sequence). Unmatched junction bases numbered 3, after V lost 4 bases and J lost 3 bases.

The DNA of the CDR3 is TGTGCCAGCAGGGAGGGTTCCACCGGGGAGCTGTTTTTT. Translated, it gives CASREGSTGELFF. V gene TRBV28 combines with J gene TRBJ2-2, with D possibly being TRBD2 (6 bases). V lost 6 bases, J lost 4 bases, and 9 bases lay in between. CDR3 size: 13 residues. Germline V gives CDR1 MDHEN, CDR2 SYDVKM.

This sequence joins TRBV18 and TRBJ2-2, with unresolved D. Germline CDR1 reads KGHSH; CDR2 reads LQKENI. This CDR3 has 15 residues. The ends were cut back, 3 bases at V and 4 bases at J, with 12 bases in the middle. CDR3 loop: CASSPPVTSTGELFF. Written as DNA, the CDR3 is TGTGCCAGCTCACCTCCGGTTACGAGCACCGGGGAGCTGTTTTTT.

The rearrangement joins TRBV7-2 to TRBJ2-6; D not certain. Germline loops: CDR1 SGHTA, CDR2 FQGNSA. V was pared by 1 base and J by 0 bases, with 7 bases between. The CDR3 spans 16 residues. CDR3 region: CASSLDSGSGANVLTF. CDR3 coding DNA: TGTGCCAGCAGCTTAGACTCCGGCTCTGGGGCCAACGTCCTGACTTTC. Using reference TRBV7-2 and TRBJ2-6 for the parts outside the CDR3, the full variable domain is GAGVSQSPSNKVTEKGKDVELRCDPISGHTALYWYRQSLGQGLEFLIYFQGNSAPDKSGLPSDRFSAERTGGSVSTLTIQRTQQEDSAVYLCASSLDSGSGANVLTFGAGSRLTVL.

V and J are TRBV27 and TRBJ2-7; 8 positions match TRBD2. Per germline, CDR1 MNHEY and CDR2 SMNVEV (reference sequence). The CDR3 is made up of 15 amino acids. J lost 2 bases, V lost 3 bases, and 6 bases had no gene match. The CDR3 loop reads CASSFGAGATYEQYF. CDR3 bases: TGTGCCAGCAGTTTCGGAGCGGGAGCCACCTACGAGCAGTACTTC.

The chain employs TRBV14 and TRBJ2-7; D unresolved. Trimming cost V 1 base and J 6 bases, with 13 bases left between them. The germline V gene encodes CDR1 SGHDN and CDR2 FVKESK. This CDR3 is 14 amino acids long. CDR3 in DNA: TGTGCCAGCAGCCAAGGAATTCCGACGGGCGAGCAGTACTTC. Translated, it gives CASSQGIPTGEQYF.

The chain uses TRBV4-3 and TRBJ2-3; the match to TRBD2 covers 8 bases. The CDR3 is made up of 14 amino acids. In germline, CDR1 is LGHNA, CDR2 YSLEER. Losses at the gene ends were 4 bases for V and 10 bases for J; bases not matched to a gene: 10. The CDR3 DNA is TGCGCCAGCAGCCCGGCGACGGGAGGGGGGGCGCAGTATTTT. Its protein product is CASSPATGGGAQYF.

CDR3 protein: CASSLTGDRSQFF. As DNA, the CDR3 is TGTGCCAGCAGCCTGACAGGAGACCGATCTCAGTTCTTC. This chain connects TRBV5-4 to TRBJ2-1, with D possibly TRBD1 on 6 matching bases. V was pared by 4 bases and J by 13 bases, with 18 bases between. Germline V gives CDR1 SGHNT, CDR2 YYREEE (reference sequence). The CDR3 has 13 amino acids.

The chain combines TRBV19 with TRBJ1-5, with D possibly TRBD1 on 5 matching bases. Germline-derived CDR1 and CDR2 are LNHDA and SQIVND (reference sequence). Between the trimmed V and J ends, which lost 8 bases and 0 bases, there was a span of 14 bases. This CDR3 is built from 15 residues. The CDR3 here is CASLSTGTSNQPQHF. CDR3 coding DNA: TGTGCCAGTCTAAGTACAGGAACTAGCAATCAGCCCCAGCATTTT.

The chain has TRBV6-5 and TRBJ2-6; possibly TRBD2 for D (5 bases). The V end lost 8 bases, the J end lost 0 bases, and 11 bases lay between the germline ends. This CDR3 has 15 residues. CDR1 is MNHEY and CDR2 is SVGAGI in the germline V gene. This CDR3 reads CASAFAGSGANVLTF. CDR3 in DNA: TGTGCCAGCGCGTTCGCGGGCTCTGGGGCCAACGTCCTGACTTTC.

This chain connects TRBV4-1 to TRBJ2-1, with D uncertain. Germline V CDR1 and CDR2: MGHRA, YSYEKL. The V gene lost 1 base and the J gene lost 0 bases, with 16 bases spanning the gap. CDR3 length: 18 amino acids. The CDR3 reads CASSQGSMGFVSYNEQFF. In DNA, the CDR3 is TGCGCCAGCAGCCAAGGCTCCATGGGCTTTGTCTCCTACAATGAGCAGTTCTTC.

The chain uses TRBV6-5 and TRBJ1-3; TRBD1 might be the D (5 bases). CDR3 length: 15 residues. Trimming took 0 bases from V and 4 from J, leaving 10 bases between them. Germline-derived CDR1 and CDR2 are MNHEY and SVGAGI. The CDR3 region is CASSYSGAGGNTIYF. CDR3 coding DNA: TGTGCCAGCAGTTACTCCGGGGCGGGAGGAAACACCATATATTTT.

V usage is TRBV27 and J usage is TRBJ2-2, with D unresolved. CDR3 length equals 13 residues. Germline assignment: CDR1 MNHEY and CDR2 SMNVEV (reference sequence). V shed 6 bases and J shed 3 bases, with 8 bases lying between them. The CDR3 region has the DNA TGTGCCAGCAGGAAGGAGTACACCGGGGAGCTGTTTTTT. This translates into CASRKEYTGELFF.

The chain carries TRBV19 and TRBJ2-3; D gene ambiguous. Germline lookup yields CDR1 LNHDA and CDR2 SQIVND (reference sequence). Trimming stripped 3 bases from V and 1 base from J, with 5 bases between. This CDR3 has 13 amino acids. The CDR3 reads CASSISGTDTQYF. DNA for the CDR3: TGTGCCAGTAGTATCTCTGGCACAGATACGCAGTATTTT.

J is TRBJ2-7 and V is TRBV11-2, with 8 bases identical to TRBD1. This CDR3 has 14 residues. Germline CDR1 is SGHAT and CDR2 is FQNNGV. V lost 5 bases and J lost 5; bases outside the gene matches: 8. The CDR3 DNA reads TGTGCCAGCAGCAAAGGACAGGGATCCCACGAGCAGTACTTC. It codes for CASSKGQGSHEQYF.

The chain links TRBV28 to TRBJ2-3, with TRBD2 matching 10 bases. This CDR3 has 16 residues. CDR1 is MDHEN, CDR2 SYDVKM, per germline. V gave up 6 bases and J gave up 3 bases; unmatched junction bases: 9. In DNA form, the CDR3 reads TGTGCCAGCAGCCAGGACCTAGCGGGAGAAACAGATACGCAGTATTTT. Encoded protein: CASSQDLAGETDTQYF.

The chain joins TRBV5-6 to TRBJ2-7, with 8 bases lining up with TRBD1. The CDR3 loop spans 15 amino acids. Germline V lookup: CDR1 SGHDT, CDR2 YYEEEE. The V and J ends lost 4 bases and 0 bases, in that order; junction bases with no gene match: 6. CDR3 sequence (DNA): TGTGCCAGCAGCGAGACAGGGGTGGCCTCCTACGAGCAGTACTTC. It specifies CASSETGVASYEQYF.

This chain uses TRBV6-5 with TRBJ2-7; possible D gene TRBD1, 6 bases. V was clipped by 2 bases and J by 2 bases, with 10 bases between them. The CDR3 totals 14 residues. CDR1 and CDR2 (germline): MNHEY, SVGAGI. CDR3 loop: CASSYEGQPYEQYF. The CDR3 DNA follows: TGTGCCAGCAGTTACGAGGGACAACCCTACGAGCAGTACTTC.

The chain couples TRBV7-9 to TRBJ2-1, with 13 nucleotides matching TRBD2. The CDR3 covers 15 residues. The V segment lost 5 bases and the J segment 11 bases; nucleotides outside the gene matches: 9. Germline values: CDR1 SEHNR, CDR2 FQNEAQ (reference sequence). The CDR3 loop reads CASSRVLAGGPKQFF. In DNA form, the CDR3 reads TGTGCCAGCAGCCGAGTACTAGCGGGAGGGCCTAAGCAGTTCTTC.

The V gene is TRBV2, the J gene TRBJ1-1, with TRBD1 matching over 7 bases. CDR1 and CDR2 (germline): SNHLY, FYNNEI. This CDR3 is built from 15 residues. V was pared by 0 bases and J by 3 bases, with 4 bases of the junction left unmatched. CDR3: CASSEARQGDTEAFF. The CDR3 DNA is TGTGCCAGCAGTGAAGCAAGGCAGGGGGACACTGAAGCTTTCTTT.

This clone appeared a single time. The junction departs from germline at one end; a sequencing error may be responsible. The chain couples TRBV5-1 to TRBJ2-1; a possible D gene is TRBD1 (6 bases). The CDR3 length is 15 residues. Looked up from germline, CDR1 is SGHRS and CDR2 is YFSETQ. The DNA for the CDR3 is TGCGCCAGCAGCGGGGGCACAGCCTCCCACAATGAGCAGTTCTTC. Protein product: CASSGGTASHNEQFF.